This entry lists 20 T cell receptor beta chains sequenced from one sample in a study of blood T cells in healthy people across ages. Through a sample-barcoded 5' primer and a J-beta primer mix, a second PCR was run for roughly 6 to 11 cycles. One entry per CDR3 protein results from TCRdb running MiXCR on the 5' RACE reads. Altogether about 1.8 million distinct CDR3 sequences are present, 49% being singletons, with the ten largest covering 2.1%. Input material: blood. These receptors were obtained from a woman aged 40 to 55 in good health.

As concerns this clonotype: The junction departs from germline at one end; a sequencing error may be responsible. The V and J genes are TRBV7-2 and TRBJ2-7, with D unresolved. The germline CDR1 and CDR2 sequences are SGHTA and FQGNSA. This CDR3 is built from 14 residues. The CDR3 spells CASSSAEIAYEQYF. The CDR3 DNA sequence: TGTGCCAGCAGCTCCGCGGAGATAGCCTACGAGCAGTACTTT.

The CDR3 coding sequence is TGTGCCAGCAGCCAAGACCCCGGATCAAACACTGAAGCTTTCTTT. The encoded protein is CASSQDPGSNTEAFF. The chain employs TRBV4-2 and TRBJ1-1; no clear D. This CDR3 is built from 15 residues. V lost 0 bases and J lost 2, with 10 bases in between. Germline-derived CDR1 and CDR2 are LGHNA and YNFKEQ.

Only a few counts were recorded for this clonotype. The chain carries TRBV5-5 and TRBJ2-1; tentative D call: TRBD1 (6 bases). Trimming removed 0 bases at V and 2 bases at J, with 9 bases between. Per germline, CDR1 SGHKS and CDR2 YYEKEE (reference sequence). The CDR3 is 15 amino acids. The CDR3 reads CASSLEQGTYNEQFF. The CDR3 bases are TGTGCCAGCAGCTTGGAACAGGGCACCTACAATGAGCAGTTCTTC.

The J gene is TRBJ2-1, the V gene TRBV12-3 or TRBV12-4; 9 nucleotides match TRBD1. There are 15 residues in the CDR3. V lost 7 bases, J lost 3 bases, and 7 bases stayed unmatched. The CDR3 is CASTPNRGLYNEQFF. The CDR3 coding sequence is TGTGCCAGCACCCCCAACAGGGGGCTCTACAATGAGCAGTTCTTC.

This clonotype has just one count. The genes are TRBV3-1 and TRBJ2-4; 7 bases line up with TRBD1. J was trimmed by 12 bases and V by 2 bases; bases with no gene match: 13. The CDR3 is 15 amino acids. Looked up from germline, CDR1 is LGHDT and CDR2 is YNNKEL (reference sequence). The CDR3 here is CASSQSPGQLITQYF. In DNA, the CDR3 is TGTGCCAGCAGCCAATCTCCGGGACAGCTGATAACTCAGTACTTC.

V usage is TRBV10-1 and J usage is TRBJ2-1; the match to TRBD1 covers 9 bases. Judging by the DNA end, TRBJ2-7 fits better; the J call may be wrong. CDR1 and CDR2 (germline): WNHNN, SYGVQD (reference sequence). There are 15 residues in the CDR3. Here the CDR3 reads CASSVPGTGMNEQYF. The CDR3 DNA reads TGCGCCAGCAGTGTTCCGGGGACAGGGATGAATGAGCAGTACTTC.

This chain connects TRBV9 to TRBJ1-4; unclear D gene. This CDR3 region has 14 residues. Trimming removed 0 bases at V and 8 bases at J, with 11 bases between. Germline values: CDR1 SGDLS, CDR2 YYNGEE. The CDR3 loop reads CASSVGLRPEKLFF. The CDR3 nucleotides are TGTGCCAGCAGCGTAGGGCTGAGGCCGGAAAAACTGTTTTTT.

The V and J genes are TRBV4-2 and TRBJ2-1, with D possibly TRBD1 on 5 matching bases. V lost 1 base and J 10 bases, leaving 11 bases between the germline ends. Germline assignment: CDR1 LGHNA and CDR2 YNFKEQ. The CDR3 has 13 residues. The CDR3 loop reads CASSQVTGQEQFF. As DNA, the CDR3 is TGTGCCAGCAGCCAAGTCACCGGACAAGAGCAGTTCTTC.

The chain joins TRBV7-2 to TRBJ2-3, with TRBD2 matching 9 bases. Trimming removed 0 bases from V and 2 bases from J; junction bases left unmatched: 3. Germline CDR1 is SGHTA and CDR2 is FQGNSA. The CDR3 contains 16 residues. CDR3 loop: CASSLALGLATDTQYF. The CDR3 DNA reads TGTGCCAGCAGCTTAGCGCTGGGACTAGCCACAGATACGCAGTATTTT.

The chain is built from TRBV6-1 and TRBJ1-4; no definite D call. V was trimmed by 6 bases and J by 8 bases, leaving 7 bases between them. CDR1 and CDR2 from the germline V gene are MNHNS and SASEGT. The CDR3 loop spans 11 amino acids. The CDR3 nucleotides read TGTGCCAGCAGGGAGGACGAAAAACTGTTTTTT. Amino acids: CASREDEKLFF.

DNA for the CDR3: TGTGCCACCAGGTACAGGGGCCAAAATCAGCCCCAGCATTTT. Translation gives CATRYRGQNQPQHF. The chain has TRBV28 and TRBJ1-5; 7 bases map to TRBD1. V lost 10 bases and J lost 4; bases outside the gene matches: 10. In germline, CDR1 is MDHEN, CDR2 SYDVKM. The CDR3 covers 14 residues.

This clonotype came up a few times. The chain is built from TRBV20-1 and TRBJ2-1; D may be TRBD1 (5 bases). Germline values: CDR1 DFQATT, CDR2 SNEGSKA (reference sequence). Trimming left V 3 bases short and J 9 bases short, with 15 bases between. The CDR3 runs 13 residues. Written as DNA, the CDR3 is TGCAGTGCTAGTGGGGCGACACCTATTGAGCAGTTCTTC. Its translation: CSASGATPIEQFF.

This clonotype appeared a few times. The chain joins TRBV20-1 to TRBJ1-5; 8 bases map to TRBD1. CDR3 length equals 16 residues. Germline V gives CDR1 DFQATT, CDR2 SNEGSKA (reference sequence). Trimming took 2 bases from V and 1 from J; bases not matched to a gene: 7. CDR3 in DNA: TGCAGTGCTAGAATCCAGGGGGCAGGAAGCAATCAGCCCCAGCATTTT. This codes for CSARIQGAGSNQPQHF.

The CDR3 DNA sequence: TGTGCCAGCAGTCAAAACCGGGACCTTTCAATGGATACGCAGTATTTT. This sequence encodes CASSQNRDLSMDTQYF. This chain links TRBV28 with TRBJ2-3; the D gene could be TRBD1 or TRBD2 (5 bases each). Trimming left V 5 bases short and J 6 bases short, with 21 bases between. There are 16 residues in the CDR3. Germline V lookup: CDR1 MDHEN, CDR2 SYDVKM.

The V call is TRBV7-2, the J call TRBJ2-3; D uncertain. The germline gives CDR1 SGHTA, CDR2 FQGNSA. Trimming took 8 bases from V and 0 from J, leaving 9 bases between them. The length of the CDR3 is 13 residues. CDR3 sequence reads: CTSGSPSTDTQYF. Here the CDR3 DNA reads TGTACCAGCGGCAGTCCTAGCACAGATACGCAGTATTTT.

The rearrangement links TRBV20-1 to TRBJ1-2, with 9 bases lining up with TRBD1. The CDR3 spans 18 residues. Germline V CDR1 and CDR2: DFQATT, SNEGSKA (reference sequence). Trimming took 6 bases from V and 0 from J; bases not matched to a gene: 17. CDR3 sequence reads: CSAVQGALSVASNYGYTF. The CDR3 nucleotides read TGCAGTGCGGTACAGGGGGCGCTTTCTGTTGCCTCTAACTATGGCTACACCTTC.

This clonotype has more than one count but fewer than ten. The V gene is TRBV28, the J gene TRBJ2-1; perhaps D is TRBD1 or TRBD2 (6 bases each). Trimming removed 6 bases from V and 8 bases from J, with 17 bases in between. This CDR3 comprises 14 residues. The germline V gene has CDR1 MDHEN and CDR2 SYDVKM. CDR3 DNA sequence: TGTGCCAGCAGCCTGACCAACAGGGAGGATGAGCAGTTCTTC. Translating it yields CASSLTNREDEQFF.

The chain uses TRBV4-2 and TRBJ2-3; perhaps TRBD2 as D (6 bases). This CDR3 region has 16 residues. Germline lookup yields CDR1 LGHNA and CDR2 YNFKEQ. Trimming pared 1 base from V and 1 base from J, leaving 12 bases between. This CDR3 is CASSQGEDTGTDTQYF. The CDR3 coding sequence is TGTGCCAGCAGCCAAGGGGAGGATACTGGCACAGATACGCAGTATTTT.

This rearrangement joins TRBV29-1 to TRBJ2-3; D assignment may be TRBD1 or TRBD2 (6 bases each). Germline CDR1 reads SQVTM; CDR2 reads ANQGSEA. Trimming pared 7 bases from V and 3 bases from J, leaving 17 bases between. The CDR3 spans 14 residues. The CDR3 DNA is TGCAGCGCCAGCGAAACAGGGACTACAGATACGCAGTATTTT. Translation: CSASETGTTDTQYF.

The CDR3 reads CASSQPGLKESYEQYF. The DNA for the CDR3 is TGTGCCAGCTCGCAACCGGGACTAAAGGAGTCCTACGAGCAGTACTTC. The chain joins TRBV18 to TRBJ2-7; 7 bases align to TRBD2. Germline assignment: CDR1 KGHSH and CDR2 LQKENI. The ends lost 6 bases at V and 1 base at J; junction bases unmatched: 12. The CDR3 runs to 16 residues.